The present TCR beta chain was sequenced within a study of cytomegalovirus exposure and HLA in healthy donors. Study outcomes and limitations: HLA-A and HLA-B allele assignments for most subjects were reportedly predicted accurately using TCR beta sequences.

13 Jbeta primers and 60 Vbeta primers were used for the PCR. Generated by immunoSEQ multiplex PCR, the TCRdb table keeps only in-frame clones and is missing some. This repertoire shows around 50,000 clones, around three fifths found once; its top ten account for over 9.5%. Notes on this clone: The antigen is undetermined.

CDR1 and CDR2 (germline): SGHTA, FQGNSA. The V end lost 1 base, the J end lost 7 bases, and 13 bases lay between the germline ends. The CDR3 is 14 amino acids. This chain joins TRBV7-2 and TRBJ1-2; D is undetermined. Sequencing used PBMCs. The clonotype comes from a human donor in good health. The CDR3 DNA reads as TGTGCCAGCAGCTTAGACGGAGGGTACGGTGGCTACACCTTC. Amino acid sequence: CASSLDGGYGGYTF.